This TCR beta chain is from a study of tumor and adjacent non-tumor tissue in lung cancer. Study-level background: Stage I to III disease affected some 11 men and 4 or 5 women aged about 30 to 76. Findings and limits, study-wide: Patients with more diverse tumor TCRs had worse survival.

The library came from three nested PCR rounds adapted from ARM-PCR protocols. TCRdb used MiXCR to reprocess the multiplex PCR reads, holding one entry per CDR3 protein. The sample shows just over 200,000 distinct CDR3 sequences, about 76% of them seen only once. Germline assignment: CDR1 SQVTM and CDR2 ANQGSEA. Trimming at V came to 4 bases and at J to 4 bases, leaving 12 bases not matched to a gene. The CDR3 runs to 15 residues. RNA was extracted from bulk tissue without any cell sorting. In its sample, this clonotype was seen once. The antigen is not known. The rearrangement joins TRBV29-1 to TRBJ1-1, with TRBD1 identical over 7 bases. What was sequenced was lung tumor tissue. This clonotype originated in a man between 60 and 75 years old with non-small cell lung cancer. The CDR3 coding sequence is TGCAGCGTTGGGGACGCCGGGACAGTGGGCACTGAAGCTTTCTTT. It encodes CSVGDAGTVGTEAFF.